A single sample is the source of the 15 T cell receptor beta chains below, sequenced in a study of T cells in Graves' hyperthyroidism and ophthalmopathy. Amplification of TCR beta CDR3 regions was performed using RNA transcripts as template. First-round RT-PCR targeting the TCR CDR3 was performed with the HTBI primer set. TCRdb reanalysed the multiplex PCR reads using MiXCR and keeps one entry per CDR3 protein. The data hold roughly 500,000 distinct CDR3 sequences, with around 22% observed a single time. Sequenced material: blood. These receptors all stem from a woman in her 30s with Graves' ophthalmopathy.

This clonotype occurred many times. J is TRBJ2-5 and V is TRBV6-2 or TRBV6-3; D remains ambiguous. This CDR3 has 15 residues. Per the germline V gene, CDR1 is MNHEY and CDR2 is SVGEGT. Trimming stripped 5 bases from V and 1 base from J, with 14 bases between. CDR3 coding DNA: TGTGCCAGCAGTCACCCCGGAAGGAGCCAAGAGACCCAGTACTTC. The encoded protein is CASSHPGRSQETQYF.

Comments on this clonotype: A much larger clonotype is one base distant, so this may be a read error. The V gene is TRBV7-2, the J gene TRBJ2-5, with 10 bases that match TRBD1. After removal of 3 bases from V and 4 bases from J, the junction contained 2 bases not matched to a gene. The germline gives CDR1 SGHTA, CDR2 FQGNSA. The CDR3 length is 14 residues. The CDR3 DNA sequence: TGTGCCAGCAGCTTTCGGACAGGGGGAGAGACCCAGTACTTC. Its protein product is CASSFRTGGETQYF.

In this sample, this clonotype turned up a few times. The chain employs TRBV7-8 and TRBJ2-2, with 12 nucleotides matching TRBD2. V lost 8 bases and J lost 0; bases outside the gene matches: 4. CDR1 is SGHVS and CDR2 is FQNEAQ in the germline V gene. CDR3 length: 16 amino acids. CDR3 sequence reads: CASRRTSGANTGELFF. CDR3 in DNA: TGTGCCAGCCGACGGACTAGCGGGGCGAACACCGGGGAGCTGTTTTTT.

Many counts were recorded for this clonotype. This sequence joins TRBV12-3 or TRBV12-4 and TRBJ1-2; 9 nucleotides match TRBD1. This CDR3 is 15 amino acids long. Trimming cost V 3 bases and J 6 bases; bases outside gene matches: 8. The CDR3, as DNA: TGTGCCAGCAGTTTCGAACAGGGGGCTCTACATGGCTACACCTTC. It translates to CASSFEQGALHGYTF.

This clonotype was seen many times. This sequence joins TRBV15 and TRBJ2-7; D possibly matches TRBD1 or TRBD2 (5 bases each). The CDR3 contains 16 residues. V was trimmed by 2 bases and J by 5 bases, leaving 19 bases between them. Per germline, CDR1 LNHNV and CDR2 YYDKDF (reference sequence). CDR3 amino acids: CATSRLGAGGRNEQYF. The CDR3 DNA is TGTGCCACCAGCAGACTCGGTGCTGGGGGAAGGAACGAGCAGTACTTC.

The chain uses TRBV19 and TRBJ1-1; tentatively, D is TRBD1 (6 bases). Per the germline V gene, CDR1 is LNHDA and CDR2 is SQIVND (reference sequence). This CDR3 is 16 amino acids long. With 7 bases removed from V and 1 base from J, the gap between germline ends came to 19 bases. CDR3 loop: CASNPGVFGANTEAFF. CDR3 nucleotide sequence: TGTGCCAGTAATCCAGGGGTGTTTGGAGCGAACACTGAAGCTTTCTTT.

This clonotype was recorded at least ten times. This sequence joins TRBV28 and TRBJ2-7; no firm D call. The V end lost 6 bases, the J end lost 4 bases, and 7 bases lay between the germline ends. CDR3 length equals 11 residues. Germline CDR1 and CDR2: MDHEN and SYDVKM. CDR3 sequence: CASSARYEQYF. CDR3 in DNA: TGTGCCAGCAGCGCTAGATACGAGCAGTACTTC.

The chain couples TRBV6-1 to TRBJ2-2; D is perhaps TRBD1 (5 bases). The CDR3 spans 13 residues. V was shortened by 6 bases and J by 3 bases, with 8 bases between the two germline ends. Looked up from germline, CDR1 is MNHNS and CDR2 is SASEGT. The CDR3 region is CASRRQHTGELFF. As DNA, the CDR3 is TGTGCCAGCAGGAGACAGCACACCGGGGAGCTGTTTTTT.

This clonotype has more than one count but fewer than ten. J is TRBJ2-5 and V is TRBV5-1; 13 bases line up with TRBD2. CDR1 and CDR2 from the germline V gene are SGHRS and YFSETQ. V shed 4 bases, J shed 5 bases, and the junction held 11 bases outside the gene matches. The CDR3 is 17 residues long. CDR3 sequence (DNA): TGCGCCAGCAGCCGCACCTCCAGACTAGCGGGAGGCGAGACCCAGTACTTC. Amino acid sequence: CASSRTSRLAGGETQYF.

This clonotype appeared many times. The chain is built from TRBV29-1 and TRBJ1-2, with no clear D. CDR1 SQVTM and CDR2 ANQGSEA come from the germline V gene. This CDR3 has 13 residues. V gave up 0 bases and J gave up 4 bases, with 9 bases separating them. The CDR3 region is CSVEDLLSYGYTF. CDR3 in DNA: TGCAGCGTTGAAGATCTCCTATCCTATGGCTACACCTTC.

The V gene is TRBV12-3 or TRBV12-4, the J gene TRBJ2-6, with D maybe TRBD1 (6 bases). The CDR3 has 14 residues. Deletions cut 5 bases from V and 5 bases from J, with 10 bases between. This CDR3 reads CASSGTGWANVLTF. The CDR3 region has the DNA TGTGCCAGCAGTGGCACAGGGTGGGCCAACGTCCTGACTTTC.

This clonotype has only a few counts. The chain joins TRBV7-3 to TRBJ1-1; no clear D. V was cut by 5 bases and J by 1 base, with 14 bases left in between. CDR3 length: 15 amino acids. Looked up from germline, CDR1 is SGHTA and CDR2 is FQGTGA. CDR3 amino acids: CASSRDSNGNTEAFF. CDR3 DNA sequence: TGTGCCAGCAGCAGAGACTCCAACGGGAACACTGAAGCTTTCTTT.

This clonotype came up many times. The chain is built from TRBV6-5 and TRBJ1-2; 11 bases fit TRBD1. Unmatched junction bases numbered 2, after V lost 4 bases and J lost 7 bases. Germline CDR1 is MNHEY and CDR2 is SVGAGI. This CDR3 is 13 amino acids long. CDR3 nucleotides: TGTGCCAGCAGTTGGACAGGGGGCAGTGGCTACACCTTC. Protein: CASSWTGGSGYTF.

This clonotype was picked up a small number of times. This chain links TRBV6-1 with TRBJ2-2, with 8 positions matching TRBD1. The CDR3 sequence is 14 residues long. V trimming: 8 bases; J trimming: 6 bases; junction bases outside the gene matches: 8. Per the germline V gene, CDR1 is MNHNS and CDR2 is SASEGT. The CDR3 here is CASGTGGSAGELFF. CDR3 sequence (DNA): TGTGCCAGCGGAACAGGGGGATCGGCCGGGGAGCTGTTTTTT.

This clonotype appeared many times. V is TRBV27 and J is TRBJ1-2; a possible D gene is TRBD1 (6 bases). The V and J ends lost 5 bases and 4 bases respectively, with 14 bases between them. Germline V gives CDR1 MNHEY, CDR2 SMNVEV (reference sequence). This CDR3 is built from 14 residues. CDR3 bases: TGTGCCAGCAGTAAACAGGGCCCCGTCTATGGCTACACCTTC. Its protein is CASSKQGPVYGYTF.